The 12 T cell receptor beta chains presented below share a single source sample, sequenced in a study of T cells in narcolepsy. Assay: immunoSEQ multiplex PCR; the TCRdb copy retains only in-frame clones and omits some. Of tens of thousands of clones in the sample, around 89% were seen once. Sequencing was carried out using CD45RA- memory CD4+ T cells from PBMCs. Every receptor here comes from a human donor with narcolepsy.

The CDR3 sequence: CASRPPGTSVYNEQFF. Written as DNA, the CDR3 is TGTGCCAGCAGACCGCCCGGGACTAGCGTCTACAATGAGCAGTTCTTC. The V call is TRBV11-3, the J call TRBJ2-1; TRBD2 aligns across 10 bases. Germline V lookup: CDR1 SGHNT, CDR2 YENEEA. CDR3 size: 16 residues. V was clipped by 6 bases and J by 3 bases; unmatched bases: 8.

The chain has TRBV5-6 and TRBJ2-6; 8 bases map to TRBD2. CDR3 length: 16 amino acids. V shed 3 bases, J shed 0 bases, and the junction held 2 bases outside the gene matches. The germline V gene has CDR1 SGHDT and CDR2 YYEEEE. The CDR3 DNA reads as TGTGCCAGCAGCTCGGGACTAGGCTCTGGGGCCAACGTCCTGACTTTC. It codes for CASSSGLGSGANVLTF.

The rearrangement joins TRBV9 to TRBJ2-5; a possible D gene is TRBD2 (6 bases). The V gene lost 4 bases and the J gene lost 4 bases, with 17 bases spanning the gap. The germline CDR1 and CDR2 sequences are SGDLS and YYNGEE. The CDR3 sequence is 15 residues long. The CDR3 DNA is TGTGCCAGCAGCCCACACTTAGAGGGAGGAGAGACCCAGTACTTC. This encodes CASSPHLEGGETQYF.

About this clone itself: This specimen includes other DNA sequences encoding the same CDR3. The chain joins TRBV18 to TRBJ2-5; 8 bases are shared with TRBD1. The V gene end was trimmed by 3 bases and the J gene end by 5 bases; junction bases not matched to a gene: 5. The CDR3 loop spans 14 amino acids. Germline CDR1 and CDR2: KGHSH and LQKENI. In DNA, the CDR3 is TGTGCCAGCTCACCGCTGACAGGGGAGGAGACCCAGTACTTC. It encodes CASSPLTGEETQYF.

This rearrangement joins TRBV7-2 to TRBJ2-5; D is unresolved. The CDR3 is 15 residues long. Germline CDR1 and CDR2: SGHTA and FQGNSA. V was clipped by 0 bases and J by 4 bases, with 12 bases between them. The CDR3 DNA follows: TGTGCCAGCAGCTTAGCCACCCTGGGCCCAGAGACCCAGTACTTC. Protein sequence: CASSLATLGPETQYF.

The chain is built from TRBV2 and TRBJ1-2, with TRBD1 as a possible D gene (5 bases). This CDR3 has 12 residues. Germline CDR1 reads SNHLY; CDR2 reads FYNNEI. Trimming removed 4 bases at V and 4 bases at J, with 7 bases between. CDR3 sequence (DNA): TGTGCCAGCAGTGGGGGGGGCTATGGCTACACCTTC. Translating it yields CASSGGGYGYTF.

The CDR3 sequence: CASSSWDSPLVAFF. The CDR3 DNA follows: TGTGCCAGCAGCAGTTGGGACAGTCCTCTTGTTGCTTTCTTT. V and J are TRBV5-6 and TRBJ1-1; 7 bases are shared with TRBD1. CDR3 length equals 14 residues. After removal of 4 bases from V and 11 bases from J, the junction contained 14 bases not matched to a gene. Germline CDR1 is SGHDT and CDR2 is YYEEEE. The full variable domain, completed using reference TRBV5-6 and TRBJ1-1, is DAGVTQSPTHLIKTRGQQVTLRCSPKSGHDTVSWYQQALGQGPQFIFQYYEEEERQRGNFPDRFSGHQFPNYSSELNVNALLLGDSALYLCASSSWDSPLVAFFGQGTRLTVV.

This chain's CDR3 is CASSPGTAYGYTF. The DNA of the CDR3 is TGCGCCAGCAGCCCCGGGACTGCTTATGGCTACACCTTC. The rearrangement links TRBV5-1 to TRBJ1-2, with D tentatively TRBD1 (5 bases). This CDR3 is 13 amino acids long. The V gene's germline CDR1 is SGHRS and CDR2 YFSETQ. Trimming pared 4 bases from V and 5 bases from J, leaving 12 bases between.

This chain links TRBV10-3 with TRBJ1-2, with 10 bases that match TRBD1. CDR1 ENHRY and CDR2 SYGVKD come from the germline V gene. The junction had 7 bases not matched to a gene; V was cut back by 3 bases and J by 6 bases. The CDR3 spans 15 residues. The CDR3 here is CAISDSGQGEDGYTF. CDR3 DNA sequence: TGTGCCATCAGTGACTCCGGACAGGGGGAGGATGGCTACACCTTC.

This chain connects TRBV7-3 to TRBJ1-2; D perhaps matches TRBD1 (6 bases). Germline V gene sequence: CDR1 SGHTA, CDR2 FQGTGA. With 2 bases removed from V and 2 bases from J, the gap between germline ends came to 15 bases. This CDR3 is built from 16 residues. CDR3 coding DNA: TGTGCCAGCAGCTTACGTTTGCAGGGGAGGAACTATGGCTACACCTTC. Translating it yields CASSLRLQGRNYGYTF.

The chain employs TRBV27 and TRBJ1-1, with D unresolved. The CDR3 is 12 residues long. Trimming removed 4 bases at V and 4 bases at J, with 7 bases between. CDR1 MNHEY and CDR2 SMNVEV come from the germline V gene (reference sequence). The CDR3 DNA reads as TGTGCCAGCAGTTCGCGGGGCACTGAAGCTTTCTTT. Its protein is CASSSRGTEAFF.

The chain recombines TRBV7-8 with TRBJ2-6, with D tentatively TRBD1 (5 bases). Germline CDR1 and CDR2: SGHVS and FQNEAQ. Trimming shortened V by 5 bases and J by 0 bases, and 17 bases separated the two germline ends. This CDR3 has 18 residues. The CDR3 loop is CASSPRPRQSSGANVLTF. The CDR3 coding sequence is TGTGCCAGCAGCCCTCGACCCAGACAGTCCTCTGGGGCCAACGTCCTGACTTTC. The complete variable domain, with remaining parts taken from reference TRBV7-8 and TRBJ2-6, reads GAGVSQSPRYKVAKRGQDVALRCDPISGHVSLFWYQQALGQGPEFLTYFQNEAQLDKSGLPSDRFFAERPEGSVSTLKIQRTQQEDSAVYLCASSPRPRQSSGANVLTFGAGSRLTVL.